Sequencing of this TCR delta chain was carried out in a study of Vδ1+ human thymocytes. Overall study results and limits: Bulk data may be misread because of unexpected Vdelta2 sequences. Thymic TRG and TRD repertoires appeared highly polyclonal. Unlike peripheral blood Vdelta1+ controls, thymic delta-chain sequences included about 20% Vdelta2 and few Vdelta3.

This CDR3 is 19 amino acids long. The V gene lost 6 bases and the J gene lost 2 bases, with 28 bases spanning the gap. Germline lookup yields CDR1 TSWWSYY and CDR2 QGS. A word on this clone: Antigen: not known.

Sequences come from RNA converted to cDNA by reverse transcription. Multiplex PCR used pooled V-gene forward primers and a constant-region reverse primer to amplify CDR3s. TCRdb redid the clone calls on the multiplex PCR reads with CATT. The profile shows approximately 58,000 delta-chain clones, less than 15% of them singletons. Alphabeta T cells were depleted, then CD3+ Vdelta1+ Vdelta2- thymocytes were FACS-sorted. Vdelta1+ thymocyte sorts reached between about 97% and 99.6% purity. Sequences were obtained from Vdelta1+ gamma-delta thymocytes from the thymus. Described subset: FACS-sorted CD3+ TCRalphabeta- TCRVdelta1+ TCRVdelta2- thymocytes. The chain uses TRDV1 and TRDJ1; the D gene could be TRDD2 or TRDD3 (5 bases each). The clonotype originates from a girl younger than two who had congenital heart surgery. The CDR3 nucleotides are TGTGCTCTTGGATATGAAAGTCGTTCGGGGGCCCTACATACCGATAAACTCATCTTT. The encoded protein is CALGYESRSGALHTDKLIF.